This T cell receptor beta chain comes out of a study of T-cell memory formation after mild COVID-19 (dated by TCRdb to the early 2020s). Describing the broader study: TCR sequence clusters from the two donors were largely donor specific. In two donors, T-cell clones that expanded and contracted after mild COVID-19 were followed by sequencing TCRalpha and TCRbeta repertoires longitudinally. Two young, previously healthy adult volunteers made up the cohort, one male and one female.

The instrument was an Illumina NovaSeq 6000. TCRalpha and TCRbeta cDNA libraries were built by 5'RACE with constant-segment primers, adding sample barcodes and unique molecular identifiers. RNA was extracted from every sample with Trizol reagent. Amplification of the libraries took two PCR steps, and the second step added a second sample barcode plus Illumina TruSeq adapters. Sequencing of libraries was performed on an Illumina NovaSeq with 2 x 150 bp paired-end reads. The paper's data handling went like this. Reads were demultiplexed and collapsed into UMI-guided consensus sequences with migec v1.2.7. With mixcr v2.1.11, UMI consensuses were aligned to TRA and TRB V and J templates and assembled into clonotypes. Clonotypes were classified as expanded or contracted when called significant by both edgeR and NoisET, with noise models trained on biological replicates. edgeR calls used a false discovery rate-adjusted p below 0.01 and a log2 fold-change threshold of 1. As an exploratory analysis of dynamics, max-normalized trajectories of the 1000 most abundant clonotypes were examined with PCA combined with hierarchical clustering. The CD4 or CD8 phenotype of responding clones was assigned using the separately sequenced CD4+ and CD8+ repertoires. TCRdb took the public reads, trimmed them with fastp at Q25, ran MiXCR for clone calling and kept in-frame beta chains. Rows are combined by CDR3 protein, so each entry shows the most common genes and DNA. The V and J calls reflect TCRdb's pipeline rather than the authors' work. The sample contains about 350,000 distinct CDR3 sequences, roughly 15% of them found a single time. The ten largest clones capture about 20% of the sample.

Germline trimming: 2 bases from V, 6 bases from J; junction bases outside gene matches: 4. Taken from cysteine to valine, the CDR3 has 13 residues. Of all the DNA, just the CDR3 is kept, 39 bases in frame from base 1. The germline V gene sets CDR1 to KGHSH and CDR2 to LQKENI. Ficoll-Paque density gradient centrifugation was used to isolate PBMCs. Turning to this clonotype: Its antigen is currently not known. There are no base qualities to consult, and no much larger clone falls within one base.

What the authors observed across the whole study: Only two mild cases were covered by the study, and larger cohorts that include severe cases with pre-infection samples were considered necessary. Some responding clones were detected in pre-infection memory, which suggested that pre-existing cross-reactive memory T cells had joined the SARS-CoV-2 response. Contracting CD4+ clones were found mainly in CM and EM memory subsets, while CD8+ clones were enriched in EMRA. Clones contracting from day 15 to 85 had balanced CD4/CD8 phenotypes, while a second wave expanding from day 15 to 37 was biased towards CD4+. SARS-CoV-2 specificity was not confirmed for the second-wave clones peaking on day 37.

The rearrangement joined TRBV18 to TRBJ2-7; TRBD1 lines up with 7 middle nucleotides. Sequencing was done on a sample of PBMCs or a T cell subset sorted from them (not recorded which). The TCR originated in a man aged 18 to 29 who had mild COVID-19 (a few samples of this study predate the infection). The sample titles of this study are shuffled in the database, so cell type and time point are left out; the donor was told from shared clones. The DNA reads TGTGCCAGCTCACCAGAGGGGGCGAGCGAGCAGTACGTC. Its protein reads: CASSPEGASEQYV.